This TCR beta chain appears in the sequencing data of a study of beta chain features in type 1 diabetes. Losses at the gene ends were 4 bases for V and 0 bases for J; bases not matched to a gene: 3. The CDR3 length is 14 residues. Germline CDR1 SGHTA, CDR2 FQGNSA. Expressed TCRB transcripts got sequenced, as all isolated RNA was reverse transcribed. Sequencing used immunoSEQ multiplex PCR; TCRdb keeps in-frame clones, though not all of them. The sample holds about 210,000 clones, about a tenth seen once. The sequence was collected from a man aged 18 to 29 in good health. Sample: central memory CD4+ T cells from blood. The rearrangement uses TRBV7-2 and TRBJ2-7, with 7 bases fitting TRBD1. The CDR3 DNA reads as TGTGCCAGCAGCTGGGGGACAGCCTCCTACGAGCAGTACTTC. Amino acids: CASSWGTASYEQYF.